The 6 T cell receptor beta chains reported below all come from one sample, sequenced in a study of shared clonotypes between healthy human individuals. Libraries were prepared by immunoSEQ multiplex PCR; TCRdb keeps only in-frame clonotypes and omits some of them. The sample carries hundreds of thousands of clones, around 77% recorded once. The source material was PBMCs. These receptors came from a woman aged 40 to 49 in good health. Some clones in this sample may be carry-over from other donors' samples.

The chain carries TRBV30 and TRBJ2-1, with 13 bases matching TRBD2. In germline, CDR1 is GTSNPN, CDR2 SVGIG (reference sequence). This CDR3 spans 16 amino acids. With V trimmed by 0 bases and J by 3 bases, 2 bases remained unmatched. As DNA, the CDR3 is TGTGCCTGGAGTGTAACTAGCGGGAGGGACTACAATGAGCAGTTCTTC. Translation: CAWSVTSGRDYNEQFF.

Only one count was recorded for this clone. The rearrangement uses TRBV19 and TRBJ2-2, with a weak D call TRBD2 (7 bases). V was trimmed by 11 bases and J by 1 base, leaving 17 bases between them. Germline assignment: CDR1 LNHDA and CDR2 SQIVND (reference sequence). This CDR3 region has 15 residues. CDR3: CACHEGGMNTGELFF. The CDR3 DNA sequence: TGTGCCTGCCACGAGGGGGGGATGAACACCGGGGAGCTGTTTTTT. The variable domain in full, completed from reference TRBV19 and TRBJ2-2, reads DGGITQSPKYLFRKEGQNVTLSCEQNLNHDAMYWYRQDPGQGLRLIYYSQIVNDFQKGDIAEGYSVSREKKESFPLTVTSAQKNPTAFYLCACHEGGMNTGELFFGEGSRLTVL.

This clone was seen at least ten times. The chain links TRBV4-2 to TRBJ2-5; 7 bases map to TRBD1. After removal of 2 bases from V and 5 bases from J, the junction contained 8 bases not matched to a gene. The CDR3 extends over 15 amino acids. Germline CDR1 LGHNA, CDR2 YNFKEQ. As DNA, the CDR3 is TGTGCCAGCAGCCAATCCCGACAGGGTGGGGAGACCCAGTACTTC. As protein: CASSQSRQGGETQYF.

This sequence joins TRBV6-1 and TRBJ1-1; maybe TRBD1 (5 bases). V was pared by 7 bases and J by 0 bases, with 12 bases between. Germline V lookup: CDR1 MNHNS, CDR2 SASEGT. This CDR3 comprises 14 residues. CDR3 protein: CASNQDTLNTEAFF. The CDR3 nucleotides are TGTGCCAGCAACCAGGACACTTTGAACACTGAAGCTTTCTTT.

This clone was observed a handful of times. The rearrangement joins TRBV7-2 to TRBJ2-6; no reliable D call. Germline CDR1 and CDR2: SGHTA and FQGNSA. Deletions cut 7 bases from V and 0 bases from J, with 13 bases between. The CDR3 is 16 amino acids. The CDR3 sequence: CASTPGLLSGANVLTF. CDR3 in DNA: TGTGCCAGCACCCCGGGCCTTCTCTCTGGGGCCAACGTCCTGACTTTC.

This clone appeared many times. Here the CDR3 reads CASSLDRVIYSGNTIYF. The CDR3 coding sequence is TGTGCCAGCAGTTTAGATCGGGTCATCTACTCTGGAAACACCATATATTTT. The chain recombines TRBV28 with TRBJ1-3; D gene ambiguous. CDR1 is MDHEN and CDR2 is SYDVKM in the germline V gene. V was clipped by 2 bases and J by 0 bases, with 14 bases between them. The CDR3 totals 17 residues.